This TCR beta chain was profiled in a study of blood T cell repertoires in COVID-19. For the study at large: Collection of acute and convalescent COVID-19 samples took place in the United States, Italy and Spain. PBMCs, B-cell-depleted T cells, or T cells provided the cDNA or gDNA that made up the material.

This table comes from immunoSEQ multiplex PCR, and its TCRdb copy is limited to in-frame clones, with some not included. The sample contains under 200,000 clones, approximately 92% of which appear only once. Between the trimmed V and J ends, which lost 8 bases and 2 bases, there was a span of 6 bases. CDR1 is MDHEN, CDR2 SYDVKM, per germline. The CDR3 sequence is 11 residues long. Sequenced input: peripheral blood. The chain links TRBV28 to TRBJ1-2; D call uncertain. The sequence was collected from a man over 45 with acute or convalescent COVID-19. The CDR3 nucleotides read TGTGCCAGCGCAGTCAACTATGGCTACACCTTC. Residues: CASAVNYGYTF.